The 10 T cell receptor beta chains below all came from one sample that was sequenced in a study of cytotoxic CD8 clonotypes in ibrutinib-treated CLL. Measured with immunoSEQ multiplex PCR; TCRdb has only the in-frame clones, and not every one. In the table there are over 120,000 clones, 65% to 85% of which are singletons. Sample: PBMCs, taken after 36 months of ibrutinib treatment. The receptors were sampled from a human donor with chronic lymphocytic leukemia.

V and J are TRBV5-8 and TRBJ1-4; TRBD1 aligns across 7 bases. In germline, CDR1 is SGHTS, CDR2 YDEGEE. CDR3 length: 15 residues. V lost 0 bases to trimming and J lost 8 bases; unmatched junction nucleotides: 7. The CDR3 DNA reads TGTGCCAGCAGCTTGGGTGACAGGGTGCGGGAAAAACTGTTTTTT. Translation: CASSLGDRVREKLFF.

The chain couples TRBV7-9 to TRBJ2-7; D possibly uses TRBD1 or TRBD2 (6 bases each). This CDR3 contains 15 residues. The germline gives CDR1 SEHNR, CDR2 FQNEAQ (reference sequence). Trimming shortened V by 5 bases and J by 5 bases, and 19 bases separated the two germline ends. DNA of the CDR3: TGTGCCAGCAGCCAAAGGTCGGGGGCCCCGAACGAGCAGTACTTC. Protein: CASSQRSGAPNEQYF.

This clone was detected only a few times. The chain recombines TRBV28 with TRBJ2-2; TRBD2 matches 7 bases. Losses at the gene ends were 7 bases for V and 1 base for J; bases not matched to a gene: 6. The length of the CDR3 is 15 residues. CDR1 MDHEN and CDR2 SYDVKM come from the germline V gene. CDR3 in amino acids: CASMAAGVNTGELFF. DNA for the CDR3: TGTGCCAGCATGGCCGCGGGGGTGAACACCGGGGAGCTGTTTTTT.

The V call is TRBV2, the J call TRBJ2-3; TRBD2 aligns across 14 bases. V was clipped by 2 bases and J by 4 bases; unmatched bases: 11. The germline CDR1 and CDR2 sequences are SNHLY and FYNNEI. This CDR3 spans 19 amino acids. The chain's CDR3 is CASSEPGLAGGLWADTQYF. DNA for the CDR3: TGTGCCAGCAGTGAACCCGGACTAGCGGGAGGCCTTTGGGCAGATACGCAGTATTTT.

J is TRBJ1-2 and V is TRBV10-3; TRBD1 aligns across 8 bases. The germline V gene has CDR1 ENHRY and CDR2 SYGVKD. The V segment lost 0 bases and the J segment 4 bases; nucleotides outside the gene matches: 4. This CDR3 region has 15 residues. DNA of the CDR3: TGTGCCATCAGTGAGTCGTCAGGGGGCCCCTATGGCTACACCTTC. Encoded protein: CAISESSGGPYGYTF.

The genes are TRBV28 and TRBJ1-3; perhaps TRBD1 as D (5 bases). The germline V gene has CDR1 MDHEN and CDR2 SYDVKM. Trimming cost V 5 bases and J 2 bases, with 13 bases left between them. The CDR3 length is 15 residues. The CDR3 spells CASSPSWGTGNTIYF. The CDR3 DNA is TGTGCCAGCAGTCCGTCTTGGGGCACTGGAAACACCATATATTTT.

The rearrangement uses TRBV13 and TRBJ1-4; unclear D gene. Trimming took off 3 bases at V and 8 bases at J, with 4 bases between the two ends. This CDR3 comprises 11 residues. Germline lookup yields CDR1 PRHDT and CDR2 FYEKMQ (reference sequence). DNA for the CDR3: TGTGCCAGCAGCTTGGGGGAAAAACTGTTTTTT. Protein product: CASSLGEKLFF.

This rearrangement joins TRBV2 to TRBJ2-4; 8 bases agree with TRBD1. The trim removed 8 bases at V and 0 bases at J, leaving 3 bases unmatched. Germline CDR1 and CDR2: SNHLY and FYNNEI. The CDR3 totals 14 residues. The CDR3 DNA reads as TGTGCCAGCCAGGGGGCCCTAGCCAAAAACATTCAGTACTTC. Its translation: CASQGALAKNIQYF.

The rearrangement uses TRBV5-1 and TRBJ1-1; D possibly corresponds to TRBD1 (5 bases). The CDR3 runs 15 residues. V was pared by 3 bases and J by 0 bases, with 12 bases between. The germline CDR1 and CDR2 sequences are SGHRS and YFSETQ. CDR3 in amino acids: CASSYLTVMNTEAFF. Here the CDR3 DNA reads TGCGCCAGCAGCTACCTGACAGTCATGAACACTGAAGCTTTCTTT. The entire variable domain, with the rest obtained from reference TRBV5-1 and TRBJ1-1, is as follows: KAGVTQTPRYLIKTRGQQVTLSCSPISGHRSVSWYQQTPGQGLQFLFEYFSETQRNKGNFPGRFSGRQFSNSRSEMNVSTLELGDSALYLCASSYLTVMNTEAFFGQGTRLTVV.

The CDR3 is CASSVEGIFYNEQFF. CDR3 bases: TGTGCCAGCAGCGTGGAGGGGATTTTCTACAATGAGCAGTTCTTC. The chain combines TRBV9 with TRBJ2-1; possibly TRBD2 for D (6 bases). Germline lookup yields CDR1 SGDLS and CDR2 YYNGEE. The V and J ends lost 2 bases and 3 bases respectively, with 12 bases between them. The CDR3 totals 15 residues.